The rows below give T cell receptor beta chains drawn from one sample of a study of ipilimumab plus nivolumab after autologous stem cell transplantation. TCRdb's table, derived via immunoSEQ multiplex PCR, lists solely in-frame clones and lacks some. In the table there are more than 15,000 clones, approximately 79% of which are singletons. The sample in question was PBMCs, obtained in a trial of ipilimumab plus nivolumab as post-transplant consolidation. The receptors here all came from a male donor with diffuse large B-cell lymphoma. CDR3s include the opening cysteine and the closing phenylalanine or tryptophan. The order of the fields is J gene, V gene, D gene, clone size, CDR3 DNA, CDR3 protein. A D gene is named only where the DNA matches it firmly. Not every row has a clone size; where given, it reads once, few, many or a size class.

j_call: TRBJ2-1; v_call: TRBV6-1; d_call: -; clone_size: -; cdr3_nt: TGTGCCAGCAGTGAAGCGTTGCCTGGGGCGGCGGTTTCCGATGAGCAGTTCTTC; cdr3_aa: CASSEALPGAAVSDEQFF
j_call: TRBJ2-3; v_call: TRBV7-2; d_call: -; clone_size: -; cdr3_nt: TGTGCCAGCAGCCTAGCTGGTTCCTACACAGATACGCAGTATTTT; cdr3_aa: CASSLAGSYTDTQYF
j_call: TRBJ2-4; v_call: TRBV28; d_call: TRBD2; clone_size: -; cdr3_nt: TGTGCCAGCACCGAGCTAGCGGGAGGGCCCGCCAAAAACATTCAGTACTTC; cdr3_aa: CASTELAGGPAKNIQYF
j_call: TRBJ1-1; v_call: TRBV18; d_call: TRBD1; clone_size: -; cdr3_nt: TGTGCCAGCTCACCATACAGGGGTAACACTGAAGCTTTCTTT; cdr3_aa: CASSPYRGNTEAFF
j_call: TRBJ2-3; v_call: TRBV11-1; d_call: TRBD2; clone_size: -; cdr3_nt: TGTGCCAGCAGCATTAGCGGGGGGGCGGTAGATACGCAGTATTTT; cdr3_aa: CASSISGGAVDTQYF
j_call: TRBJ1-1; v_call: TRBV5-5; d_call: TRBD1; clone_size: -; cdr3_nt: TGTGCCAGCAGCCTTGGGACAGGAAACACTGAAGCTTTCTTT; cdr3_aa: CASSLGTGNTEAFF
j_call: TRBJ2-7; v_call: TRBV28; d_call: -; clone_size: -; cdr3_nt: TGTGCCACCGGGGTCGGGGTATCGGGCTCCTACGAGCAGTACTTC; cdr3_aa: CATGVGVSGSYEQYF
j_call: TRBJ2-3; v_call: TRBV9; d_call: TRBD2; clone_size: -; cdr3_nt: TGTGCCAGCAGTAGGTTAGCGGGAGGGACCGATACGCAGTATTTT; cdr3_aa: CASSRLAGGTDTQYF
j_call: TRBJ2-7; v_call: TRBV5-1; d_call: TRBD2; clone_size: once; cdr3_nt: TGCGCCAGCAGCAGCACGGGACTACCATACGAGCAGTACTTC; cdr3_aa: CASSSTGLPYEQYF
j_call: TRBJ1-1; v_call: TRBV18; d_call: -; clone_size: -; cdr3_nt: TGTGCCAGCTCACAGAACCGGGCTCCTGAAGCTTTCTTT; cdr3_aa: CASSQNRAPEAFF
j_call: TRBJ2-5; v_call: TRBV5-1; d_call: -; clone_size: -; cdr3_nt: TGCGCCAGCAGCTTAGGGTTGGGGCAAGAGACCCAGTACTTC; cdr3_aa: CASSLGLGQETQYF
j_call: TRBJ1-5; v_call: TRBV19; d_call: -; clone_size: -; cdr3_nt: TGTGCCAGCACGGGACATCAAGAAAGGGGCAATCAGCCCCAGCATTTT; cdr3_aa: CASTGHQERGNQPQHF
j_call: TRBJ2-5; v_call: TRBV5-1; d_call: -; clone_size: -; cdr3_nt: TGCGCCAGCAGCTCGCCCTCCGGGGAGACCCAGTACTTC; cdr3_aa: CASSSPSGETQYF
j_call: TRBJ1-1; v_call: TRBV4-1; d_call: -; clone_size: -; cdr3_nt: TGCGCCAGCAGCCAAGATCGGGGGCAGGGAACTGAAGCTTTCTTT; cdr3_aa: CASSQDRGQGTEAFF
j_call: TRBJ2-2; v_call: TRBV21-1; d_call: -; clone_size: -; cdr3_nt: TGTGCCAGCAGCAAAAGGGCATTGGGGAACTCCTCGGACACCGGGGAGCTGTTTTTT; cdr3_aa: CASSKRALGNSSDTGELFF
j_call: TRBJ1-1; v_call: TRBV14; d_call: -; clone_size: -; cdr3_nt: TGTGCCAGCAGCAGGGACATGATGGGGACTGAAGCTTTCTTT; cdr3_aa: CASSRDMMGTEAFF
j_call: TRBJ2-3; v_call: TRBV7-9; d_call: -; clone_size: -; cdr3_nt: TGTGCCAGCAGCTTAGCGGGGGGCACAGATACGCAGTATTTT; cdr3_aa: CASSLAGGTDTQYF
j_call: TRBJ2-3; v_call: TRBV7-2; d_call: -; clone_size: -; cdr3_nt: TGTGCCAGCAGCTCTCATGGGGGTGGGGGGAATACGCAGTATTTT; cdr3_aa: CASSSHGGGGNTQYF
j_call: TRBJ2-5; v_call: TRBV9; d_call: -; clone_size: -; cdr3_nt: TGTGCCAGCAGCAGGTGGACAGCCCCATTGGAGACCCAGTACTTC; cdr3_aa: CASSRWTAPLETQYF